A selection of T cell receptor beta chains follows, all from one sample in a study of neoadjuvant anti-PD-1 for oral cavity cancer. Sequenced by immunoSEQ multiplex PCR; TCRdb stores in-frame clones only, minus some. The table lists 11,000 to 15,000 clones, 60% to 80% of them singletons. Sequences were derived from PBMCs, sampled before nivolumab (anti-PD-1) treatment. These receptors were obtained from a person aged 35 to 85 with oral cavity squamous cell carcinoma. The CDR3 runs from the conserved cysteine through the conserved F or W. Each record gives: clone size, J gene, V gene, D gene, CDR3 protein, CDR3 DNA. D genes are given only for firm matches. The listing skips clone size in some rows; elsewhere it reads once, few, many or a size class.

abundance: -
j_gene: TRBJ1-3
v_gene: TRBV25-1
d_gene: TRBD1
CDR3aa: CASSFTGGFGNSGNTIYF
CDR3nt: TGTGCCAGCAGTTTTACAGGGGGCTTCGGGAACTCTGGAAACACCATATATTTT

abundance: once
j_gene: TRBJ2-1
v_gene: TRBV6-6
d_gene: -
CDR3aa: CASSISGQYNEQFF
CDR3nt: TGTGCCAGCAGTATCAGTGGACAGTACAATGAGCAGTTCTTC

abundance: -
j_gene: TRBJ2-2
v_gene: TRBV10-1
d_gene: TRBD2
CDR3aa: CASSEGTSLTGELFF
CDR3nt: TGCGCCAGCAGTGAAGGGACTAGCCTCACCGGGGAGCTGTTTTTT

abundance: -
j_gene: TRBJ2-5
v_gene: TRBV5-6
d_gene: -
CDR3aa: CASSLTGGEETQYF
CDR3nt: TGTGCCAGCAGCTTGACTGGCGGGGAAGAGACCCAGTACTTC

abundance: -
j_gene: TRBJ2-2
v_gene: TRBV5-4
d_gene: -
CDR3aa: CASSFANTGELFF
CDR3nt: TGTGCCAGCAGCTTCGCGAACACCGGGGAGCTGTTTTTT

abundance: -
j_gene: TRBJ2-3
v_gene: TRBV5-1
d_gene: -
CDR3aa: CASREEVVGDTQYF
CDR3nt: TGCGCCAGCAGGGAGGAGGTGGTGGGAGATACGCAGTATTTT

abundance: -
j_gene: TRBJ2-1
v_gene: TRBV11-2
d_gene: -
CDR3aa: CASSGPGYYNEQFF
CDR3nt: TGTGCCAGCAGCGGGCCTGGCTATTACAATGAGCAGTTCTTC

abundance: -
j_gene: TRBJ2-2
v_gene: TRBV7-2
d_gene: TRBD2
CDR3aa: CASSLAAGGITGELFF
CDR3nt: TGTGCCAGCAGCTTAGCCGCGGGAGGGATTACCGGGGAGCTGTTTTTT

abundance: -
j_gene: TRBJ1-1
v_gene: TRBV7-9
d_gene: TRBD1
CDR3aa: CASSFDRGLAFF
CDR3nt: TGTGCCAGCAGCTTCGACAGGGGATTAGCTTTCTTT

abundance: few
j_gene: TRBJ1-4
v_gene: TRBV4-1
d_gene: -
CDR3aa: CASSQRWQGLNEKLFF
CDR3nt: TGCGCCAGCAGCCAGCGTTGGCAGGGACTTAATGAAAAACTGTTTTTT

abundance: once
j_gene: TRBJ2-3
v_gene: TRBV5-4
d_gene: TRBD2
CDR3aa: CASSYLAGGLTDTQYF
CDR3nt: TGTGCCAGCAGCTACCTAGCGGGGGGACTCACAGATACGCAGTATTTT

abundance: once
j_gene: TRBJ1-1
v_gene: TRBV13
d_gene: -
CDR3aa: CASSTQRNTEAFF
CDR3nt: TGTGCCAGCAGCACACAAAGGAACACTGAAGCTTTCTTT

abundance: -
j_gene: TRBJ2-7
v_gene: TRBV14
d_gene: -
CDR3aa: CASSQGALAAYEQYF
CDR3nt: TGTGCCAGCAGCCAAGGGGCATTAGCGGCGTACGAGCAGTACTTC

abundance: -
j_gene: TRBJ1-5
v_gene: TRBV19
d_gene: -
CDR3aa: CASRGRGQPQHF
CDR3nt: TGTGCCAGTAGGGGGAGAGGTCAGCCCCAGCATTTT

abundance: -
j_gene: TRBJ1-6
v_gene: TRBV7-9
d_gene: TRBD1
CDR3aa: CASSSTGGNSPLHF
CDR3nt: TGTGCCAGCAGCTCGACAGGGGGGAATTCACCCCTCCACTTT

abundance: -
j_gene: TRBJ2-1
v_gene: TRBV30
d_gene: -
CDR3aa: CAWGHWGRNEQFF
CDR3nt: TGTGCCTGGGGCCACTGGGGGAGGAATGAGCAGTTCTTC

abundance: few
j_gene: TRBJ2-2
v_gene: TRBV6-1
d_gene: TRBD2
CDR3aa: CASSWTSGGGELFF
CDR3nt: TGTGCCAGCAGTTGGACTAGCGGGGGTGGGGAGCTGTTTTTT

abundance: -
j_gene: TRBJ2-6
v_gene: TRBV5-1
d_gene: -
CDR3aa: CASTRGTGANVLTF
CDR3nt: TGCGCCAGTACCAGGGGCACTGGGGCCAACGTCCTGACTTTC

abundance: -
j_gene: TRBJ2-1
v_gene: TRBV4-1
d_gene: TRBD2
CDR3aa: CASSQPGLAGRNYNEQFF
CDR3nt: TGCGCCAGCAGCCAACCGGGACTAGCGGGTAGAAACTACAATGAGCAGTTCTTC

abundance: -
j_gene: TRBJ2-3
v_gene: TRBV6-1
d_gene: -
CDR3aa: CASSEEAGSSTDTQYF
CDR3nt: TGTGCCAGCAGTGAAGAGGCGGGCTCTAGCACAGATACGCAGTATTTT

abundance: -
j_gene: TRBJ2-7
v_gene: TRBV4-1
d_gene: -
CDR3aa: CASSQYMPVVQGPRGAGQYF
CDR3nt: TGCGCCAGCAGCCAATACATGCCAGTCGTTCAGGGGCCCCGAGGGGCTGGACAGTATTTC

abundance: -
j_gene: TRBJ2-2
v_gene: TRBV5-6
d_gene: -
CDR3aa: CASSWVSGHRDTGELFF
CDR3nt: TGTGCCAGCAGCTGGGTTTCCGGCCATCGGGACACCGGGGAGCTGTTTTTT

abundance: -
j_gene: TRBJ2-7
v_gene: TRBV5-4
d_gene: -
CDR3aa: CASRPNALYEQYF
CDR3nt: TGTGCCAGCCGCCCCAACGCGTTGTACGAGCAGTACTTC

abundance: -
j_gene: TRBJ2-3
v_gene: TRBV7-9
d_gene: TRBD1
CDR3aa: CASSLTGPTDTQYF
CDR3nt: TGTGCCAGCAGCTTGACAGGGCCCACAGATACGCAGTATTTT

abundance: -
j_gene: TRBJ1-2
v_gene: TRBV19
d_gene: -
CDR3aa: CASSRDGGNYGYTF
CDR3nt: TGTGCCAGTAGTAGGGACGGAGGGAACTATGGCTACACCTTC

abundance: -
j_gene: TRBJ2-7
v_gene: TRBV5-1
d_gene: -
CDR3aa: CASSPQGHEQYF
CDR3nt: TGCGCCAGCAGCCCCCAGGGGCACGAGCAGTACTTC